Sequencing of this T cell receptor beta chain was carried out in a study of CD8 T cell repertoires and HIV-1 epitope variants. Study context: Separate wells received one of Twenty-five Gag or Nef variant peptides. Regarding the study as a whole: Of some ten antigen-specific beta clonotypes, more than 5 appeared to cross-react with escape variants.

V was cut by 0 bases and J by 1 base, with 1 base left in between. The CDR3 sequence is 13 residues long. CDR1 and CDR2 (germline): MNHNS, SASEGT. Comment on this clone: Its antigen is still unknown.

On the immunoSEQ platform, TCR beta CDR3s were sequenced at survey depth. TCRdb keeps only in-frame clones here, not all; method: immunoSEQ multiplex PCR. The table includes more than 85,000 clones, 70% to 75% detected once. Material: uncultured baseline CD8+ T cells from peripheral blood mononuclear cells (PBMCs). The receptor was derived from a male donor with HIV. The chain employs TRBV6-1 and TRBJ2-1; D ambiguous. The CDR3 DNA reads TGTGCCAGCAGTGAAGCATCCTACAATGAGCAGTTCTTC. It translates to CASSEASYNEQFF.